This T cell receptor (beta chain) was recovered during a study of blood T cell repertoires in COVID-19 (dated by TCRdb to about 2020). Looking at the study overall: Samples from collaborators originated in the United States, Italy and Spain and spanned both the acute and convalescent phases of COVID-19. The prospective study material was composed of cDNA or gDNA derived from T cells, B-cell-depleted T cells, or PBMCs. A freely available public database, intended as a resource for researchers studying the immune response to SARS-CoV-2, is where the repertoires were released. HLA class I and class II types, where available, came from metadata supplied by the sample provider rather than from assay-based typing. The samples were drawn from the first 160 participants of the ongoing ImmuneRACE study and from over 950 subjects provided by 6 global collaborators. Deeply sampled blood TCRbeta repertoires from subjects exposed to, actively infected with, or recovered from COVID-19 were included in the dataset. Sample metadata almost always included a de-identified subject ID, COVID-19 status, age in years and sex.

Each collaborating institution followed its own protocols to collect whole blood in K2EDTA tubes. For TCRbeta analysis, collaborators shipped samples in one of three forms: frozen whole blood, isolated PBMCs, or DNA extracted from either of those sample types. What the work shows at the level of the full study, not this receptor alone: The amount of clinical and demographic metadata varied by source and participant and was provided uncurated.

TCRbeta CDR3 regions were amplified from genomic DNA by means of the immunoSEQ Assay, a bias-controlled multiplex PCR. The paper's processing steps were these. The number of nucleated cells in each sample was estimated from the amplification of reference gene primers within the assay. To quantify the absolute abundance of each unique TCRbeta CDR3 rearrangement, sequence reads were collapsed and filtered. Productive Simpson clonality was computed per sample as the square root of Simpson's diversity index over productive rearrangements. TCRdb took this table from immuneACCESS and kept in-frame rearrangements with V and J called. Such tables lack part of the clones; where checked against another copy, unresolved V genes explain under half of the gap, and the rest is unexplained. V and J calls and clone size follow that table, whereas D and trimming were derived from the DNA. This sample holds about 87,000 clones; less than 80% were observed only once. The ten biggest clones cover approximately 4.6% of the sample.

Concerning this clone itself: Its antigen is currently not known. Base-call qualities are not available, and no considerably larger clone is one nucleotide away.

The receptor was derived from a woman aged 50 to 60 with acute or convalescent COVID-19. Sequencing was done on a sample of peripheral blood.

The CDR3 has the sequence CASSQTGGGEQFF. The DNA sequence reads TGCGCCAGCAGCCAAACAGGGGGCGGTGAGCAGTTCTTC. Here the chain combines TRBV4-3 and TRBJ2-1, with 9 bases aligning to TRBD1. The CDR3 goes from the cysteine to the phenylalanine over 13 residues. The entry retains the CDR3 DNA only, 39 bases that are in frame from base 1. The germline V gene gives CDR1 as LGHNA and CDR2 as YSLEER. V lost 2 bases and J lost 9 bases, and the count of bases not matched to a germline gene is 2.